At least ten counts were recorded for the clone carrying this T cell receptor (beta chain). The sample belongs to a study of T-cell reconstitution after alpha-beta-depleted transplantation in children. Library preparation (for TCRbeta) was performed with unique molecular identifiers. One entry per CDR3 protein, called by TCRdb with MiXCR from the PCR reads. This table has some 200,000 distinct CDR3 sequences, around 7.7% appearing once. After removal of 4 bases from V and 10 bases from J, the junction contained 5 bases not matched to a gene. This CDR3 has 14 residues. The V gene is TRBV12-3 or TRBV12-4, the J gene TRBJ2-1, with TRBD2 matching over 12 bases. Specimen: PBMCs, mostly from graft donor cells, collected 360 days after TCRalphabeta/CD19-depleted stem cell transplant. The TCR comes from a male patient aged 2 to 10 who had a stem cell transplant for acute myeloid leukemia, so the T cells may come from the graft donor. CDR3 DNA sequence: TGTGCCAGCAGTTGGGGGACTAGCGGGCTAGAGCAGTTCTTC. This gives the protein CASSWGTSGLEQFF.